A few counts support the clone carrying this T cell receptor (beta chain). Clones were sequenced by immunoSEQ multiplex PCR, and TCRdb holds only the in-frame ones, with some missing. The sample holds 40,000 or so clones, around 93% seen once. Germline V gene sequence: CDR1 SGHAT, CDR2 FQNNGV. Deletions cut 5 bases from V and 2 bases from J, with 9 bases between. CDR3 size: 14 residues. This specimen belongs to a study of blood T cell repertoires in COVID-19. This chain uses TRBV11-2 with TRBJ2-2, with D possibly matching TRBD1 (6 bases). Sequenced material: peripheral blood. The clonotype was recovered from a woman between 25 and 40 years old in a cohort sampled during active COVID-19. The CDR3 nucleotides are TGTGCCAGCAGCAAGGGACACAACACCGGGGAGCTGTTTTTT. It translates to CASSKGHNTGELFF.